These T cell receptor beta chains were read from a single sample in a study of blood T cell repertoires in COVID-19. Repertoires were generated with immunoSEQ multiplex PCR, while TCRdb's copy carries only in-frame clones and drops some. The data contain some 290,000 clones, about 90% of them seen just once; the ten biggest clones take up over 2%. The specimen sequenced was peripheral blood. These receptor sequences come from a woman aged 50 to 60 who had recovered from COVID-19. CDR3s include the opening cysteine and the closing phenylalanine or tryptophan. Fields, in order: J gene, V gene, clone size, CDR3 protein. The size field is filled for only some rows; it gives once, few, many or a size class.

TRBJ2-7,TRBV19,.,CASSATGEGYEQYF
TRBJ1-1,TRBV9,.,CASSVGAGANTEAFF
TRBJ2-7,TRBV21-1,.,CASSTRGQGSFYEQYF
TRBJ1-2,TRBV7-2,.,CASSEPPGQGGGYTF
TRBJ1-1,TRBV5-1,.,CASSPDRPNTEAFF
TRBJ2-1,TRBV4-1,.,CASSPTGTSGRGEQFF
TRBJ2-1,TRBV2,.,CAYHLGDSYNEQFF
TRBJ2-7,TRBV6-6,once,CASRPGQVSYEQYF
TRBJ1-1,TRBV28,once,CASSLLKGQNTEAFF
TRBJ1-2,TRBV5-1,.,CASSLGQNYGYTF
TRBJ2-7,TRBV25-1,.,CASSGPDRAPYEQYF
TRBJ2-7,TRBV27,.,CASRPASSYEQYF
TRBJ1-5,TRBV30,.,CAWSIDRGNQPQHF
TRBJ1-4,TRBV5-4,.,CASSLDRAGTNEKLFF
TRBJ2-5,TRBV14,.,CASSQDMDRGVQETQYF
TRBJ1-1,TRBV9,.,CASSPTHRVDTEAFF
TRBJ2-7,TRBV30,.,CAWTGPGTLSYEQYF
TRBJ1-5,TRBV15,.,CATSDQGREPQHF
TRBJ1-2,TRBV30,.,CAWSRLQGANYGYTF
TRBJ2-5,TRBV5-4,.,CASSSGVSGFQETQYF
TRBJ1-5,TRBV12-5,.,CASGLVQGIGDNQPQHF
TRBJ1-5,TRBV10-3,few,CACGWNQPQHF
TRBJ2-1,TRBV4-1,.,CASSPPGRQFF
TRBJ2-2,TRBV5-4,.,CASSPHSSGVTGELFF
TRBJ1-2,TRBV5-8,.,CASSLVVRGRGYTF
TRBJ2-3,TRBV7-9,.,CASSFGTRVRTDTQYF
TRBJ2-7,TRBV28,.,CATSGTLSSYEQYF
TRBJ2-2,TRBV5-1,.,CASSPGDTGELFF
TRBJ1-1,TRBV5-1,.,CASSLGGGGARTSMNTEAFF
TRBJ1-2,TRBV18,.,CASSQKQSAYGYTF
TRBJ2-1,TRBV2,.,CATQVGGIEQFF
TRBJ2-3,TRBV2,.,CASSEGVLGPRPSTDTQYF
TRBJ2-5,TRBV11-2,.,CASSPRLGQGTETQYF
TRBJ1-1,TRBV29-1,.,CSVERIMNTEAFF
TRBJ2-7,TRBV7-8,.,CASSLVGEGVLYEQYF
TRBJ1-1,TRBV12-3/TRBV12-4,.,CASRLSLNSEAFF
TRBJ2-5,TRBV7-9,.,CASSLKLQETQYF
TRBJ1-5,TRBV2,.,CASSGGNQPQHF
TRBJ2-7,TRBV4-2,.,CASSQDLAGRNYEQYF
TRBJ2-1,TRBV7-3,.,CASSSTAGDVYNEQFF
TRBJ1-5,TRBV7-2,.,CASSFSNQPQHF
TRBJ2-7,TRBV5-5,.,CASSLGEITYEQYF
TRBJ2-1,TRBV5-4,.,CASSFGTSGLYNEQFF
TRBJ1-4,TRBV4-1,.,CASSSEVGGLREKLFF
TRBJ2-7,TRBV4-3,.,CASSQMLGGSYEQYF
TRBJ1-2,TRBV12-3/TRBV12-4,.,CASSAAGNGYTF
TRBJ1-6,TRBV6-6,.,CASSSPGQKNSPLHF
TRBJ1-1,TRBV28,.,CASSPGRSGTEAFF
TRBJ1-5,TRBV30,once,CAWSVLNRVHQPQHF